This TCR beta chain derives from a study of T cell repertoires in cytomegalovirus infection. As for the study in general: Public TCR beta signatures marked donors with CMV infection and the matching HLA.

Trimming at V came to 0 bases and at J to 6 bases, leaving 4 bases not matched to a gene. Germline CDR1 is SGHRS and CDR2 is YFSETQ. The CDR3 sequence is 15 residues long. TCRdb ran MiXCR on the reads and lists one entry per CDR3 protein. The sample includes around 440,000 distinct CDR3 sequences, about 10% of them seen just once. The TCR comes from a human donor in good health (CMV status not recorded). Some clones in this sample may be carry-over from other donors' samples. The chain combines TRBV5-1 with TRBJ2-1; 9 nucleotides line up with TRBD2. The sample was PBMCs. The CDR3 nucleotides are TGCGCCAGCAGCTTGGTGGCGGGAGGGCCCAATGAGCAGTTCTTC. It encodes CASSLVAGGPNEQFF.